This T cell receptor (beta chain) emerged from a study of control samples from healthy donors and cancer patients. TCRdb's copy holds only in-frame clones and misses some; the assay was immunoSEQ multiplex PCR. Of about 130,000 clones in the sample, around nine tenths are singletons; the top ten hold roughly 2.7%. This clonotype was sampled from a man younger than 30 in good health. The sample comprised blood.

CDR3 sequence reads: CASTKWDLFSGPHGYTF. DNA of the CDR3: TGTGCCAGCACCAAGTGGGATCTCTTCTCGGGTCCCCATGGCTACACCTTC. The chain joins TRBV28 to TRBJ1-2; D not certain. V was clipped by 7 bases and J by 6 bases, with 27 bases between them. CDR1 MDHEN and CDR2 SYDVKM come from the germline V gene. The CDR3 extends over 17 amino acids.